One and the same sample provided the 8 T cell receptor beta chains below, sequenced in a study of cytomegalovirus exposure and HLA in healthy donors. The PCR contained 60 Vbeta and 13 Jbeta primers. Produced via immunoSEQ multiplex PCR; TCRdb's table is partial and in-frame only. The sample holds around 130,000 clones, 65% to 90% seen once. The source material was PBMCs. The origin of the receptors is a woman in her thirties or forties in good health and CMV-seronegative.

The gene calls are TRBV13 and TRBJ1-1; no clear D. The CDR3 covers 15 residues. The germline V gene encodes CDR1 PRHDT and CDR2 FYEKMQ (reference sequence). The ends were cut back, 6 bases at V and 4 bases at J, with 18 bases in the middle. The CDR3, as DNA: TGTGCCAGCAGTGACGGACTATTTTTGGGCACTGAAGCTTTCTTT. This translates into CASSDGLFLGTEAFF.

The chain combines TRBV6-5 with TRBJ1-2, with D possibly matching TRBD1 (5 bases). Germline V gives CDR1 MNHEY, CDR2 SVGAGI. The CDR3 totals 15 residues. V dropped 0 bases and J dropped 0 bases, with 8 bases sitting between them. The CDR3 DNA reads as TGTGCCAGCAGTTACTCGAGACAGTCTAACTATGGCTACACCTTC. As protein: CASSYSRQSNYGYTF.

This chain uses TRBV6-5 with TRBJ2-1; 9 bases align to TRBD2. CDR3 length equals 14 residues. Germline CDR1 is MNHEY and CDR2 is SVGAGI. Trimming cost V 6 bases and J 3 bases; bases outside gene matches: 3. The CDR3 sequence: CASRETSGYNEQFF. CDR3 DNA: TGTGCCAGCAGGGAGACTAGCGGCTACAATGAGCAGTTCTTC.

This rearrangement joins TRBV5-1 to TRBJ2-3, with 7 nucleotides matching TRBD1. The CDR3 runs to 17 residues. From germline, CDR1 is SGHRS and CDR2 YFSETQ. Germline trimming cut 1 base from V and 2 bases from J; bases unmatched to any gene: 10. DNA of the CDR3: TGCGCCAGCAGCTTGTTCGGCGGACAGGTAACCACAGATACGCAGTATTTT. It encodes CASSLFGGQVTTDTQYF.

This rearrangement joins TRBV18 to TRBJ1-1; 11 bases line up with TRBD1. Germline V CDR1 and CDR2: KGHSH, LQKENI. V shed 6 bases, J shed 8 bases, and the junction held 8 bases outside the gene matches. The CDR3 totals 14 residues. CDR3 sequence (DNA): TGTGCCAGCTCCTCTTACGGGACAGGGGGAGAAGCTTTCTTT. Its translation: CASSSYGTGGEAFF.

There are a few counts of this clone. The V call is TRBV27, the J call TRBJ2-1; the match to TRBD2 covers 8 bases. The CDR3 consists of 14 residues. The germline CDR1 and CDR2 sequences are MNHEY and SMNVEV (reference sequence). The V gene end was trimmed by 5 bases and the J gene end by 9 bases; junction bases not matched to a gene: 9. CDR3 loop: CASSRSGAGVEQFF. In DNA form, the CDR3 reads TGTGCCAGCAGTCGTAGCGGGGCGGGGGTTGAGCAGTTCTTC.

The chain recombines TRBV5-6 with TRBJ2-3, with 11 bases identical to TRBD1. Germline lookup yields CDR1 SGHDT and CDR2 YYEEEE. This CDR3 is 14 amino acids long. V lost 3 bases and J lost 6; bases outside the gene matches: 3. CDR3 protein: CASSSGQGGDTQYF. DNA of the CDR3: TGTGCCAGCAGCTCGGGACAGGGGGGTGATACGCAGTATTTT.

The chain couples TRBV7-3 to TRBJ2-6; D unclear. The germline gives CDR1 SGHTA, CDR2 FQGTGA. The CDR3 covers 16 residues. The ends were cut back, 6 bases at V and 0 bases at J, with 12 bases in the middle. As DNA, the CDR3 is TGTGCCAGCAGTCCTCAGGCAAGCTCTGGGGCCAACGTCCTGACTTTC. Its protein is CASSPQASSGANVLTF.